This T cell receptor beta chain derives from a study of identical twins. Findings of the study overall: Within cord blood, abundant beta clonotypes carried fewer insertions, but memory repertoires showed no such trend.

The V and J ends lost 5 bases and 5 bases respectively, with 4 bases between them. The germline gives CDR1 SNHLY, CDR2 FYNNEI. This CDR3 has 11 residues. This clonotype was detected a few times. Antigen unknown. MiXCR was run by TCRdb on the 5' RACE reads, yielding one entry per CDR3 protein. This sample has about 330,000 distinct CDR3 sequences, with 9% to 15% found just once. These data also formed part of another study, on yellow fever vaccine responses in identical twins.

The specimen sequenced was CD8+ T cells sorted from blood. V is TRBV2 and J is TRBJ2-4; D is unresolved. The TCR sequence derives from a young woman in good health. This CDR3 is CASSTENIQYF. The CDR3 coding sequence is TGTGCCAGCAGTACCGAAAACATTCAGTACTTC.